In its sample, the clone carrying this TCR beta chain was seen a few times. The target antigen is unknown. Broader study findings: Greatest tumor Treg TCR overlap was with tumor naive CD4+ cells. Tumor memory CD4+ T cell TCR gene usage clustered with blood and lymph node memory CD4+ cells and lymph node naive CD4+ cells.

After constant-region reverse-primer amplification, full-length variable regions underwent semi-nested PCR with Nested Universal Primer A. TCRdb analysed the 5' RACE reads with MiXCR anew, one entry per CDR3 protein. The sample holds about 62,000 distinct CDR3 sequences; under 35% are singletons and the top ten take 2% to 2.5%. Naive CD4+ cells had CD25+ Tregs removed. The germline V gene has CDR1 SGDLS and CDR2 YYNGEE. The V gene lost 6 bases and the J gene lost 0 bases, with 7 bases spanning the gap. This CDR3 region has 13 residues. The chain combines TRBV9 with TRBJ1-3; D unclear. Sequenced input: tumor-infiltrating naive CD4+ T cells sorted from the breast tumor. Subset specified: naive CD4+ T cells, CD4+CD45RA+CD25-. This TCR was recovered from a female donor with breast cancer. In DNA form, the CDR3 reads TGTGCCAGCACGACTGCCTCTGGAAACACCATATATTTT. Residues: CASTTASGNTIYF.